Presented here are 3 T cell receptor beta chains from one specimen sequenced in a study of cytomegalovirus exposure and HLA in healthy donors. PCR used 60 Vbeta primers and 13 Jbeta primers. Clones were read by immunoSEQ multiplex PCR, and TCRdb kept only the in-frame ones, dropping some. The sample records over 75,000 clones, about two thirds being singletons. Input material: PBMCs. These receptors came from a human donor in good health.

This clone has only a few counts. The chain recombines TRBV9 with TRBJ1-2; perhaps TRBD1 as D (5 bases). V lost 0 bases and J lost 0, with 9 bases in between. This CDR3 has 15 residues. CDR1 and CDR2 (germline): SGDLS, YYNGEE. The CDR3 DNA follows: TGTGCCAGCAGCGTAGAAGGGGCTGCTAACTATGGCTACACCTTC. Amino acids: CASSVEGAANYGYTF.

The genes are TRBV6-6 and TRBJ2-7; D possibly corresponds to TRBD1 (5 bases). Germline V gene lookup returns CDR1 MNHNY and CDR2 SVGAGI (reference sequence). V lost 1 base, J lost 5 bases, and 6 bases lay in between. The CDR3 is made up of 12 amino acids. CDR3 nucleotide sequence: TGTGCCAGCAGTTACTTAGGGGACGAGCAGTACTTC. Its protein product is CASSYLGDEQYF.

The CDR3: CASSLAVGDRRFF. CDR3 nucleotide sequence: TGTGCCAGCAGCTTAGCAGTGGGGGACAGGCGGTTCTTC. The chain recombines TRBV7-9 with TRBJ2-1; the match to TRBD1 covers 8 bases. Germline V gives CDR1 SEHNR, CDR2 FQNEAQ (reference sequence). The CDR3 runs to 13 residues. Losses at the gene ends were 0 bases for V and 15 bases for J; bases not matched to a gene: 7.